This section outlines one T cell receptor beta chain sequence together with its context. Its recognized antigen is unknown. This sample is drawn from a study of monozygotic twins with inflammatory bowel disease (dated by TCRdb to about 2019). As for the study more broadly: In total, about 30 monozygotic twin pairs made up the full study: 19 Danish pairs, all IBD-discordant, plus nine German pairs, of which four were IBD-concordant and five were IBD-discordant. Within discordant pairs, disease-associated traits were sought mainly by comparing IBD patients with their genetically identical healthy co-twins. Each individual had, on average, about 151 000 unique TCRalpha sequences and 181 000 unique TCRbeta sequences available for analysis.

Library creation used 5' RACE. Preparation of each TCR library used around 3,500 ng of total RNA. For each sample, cDNA synthesis was carried out in eight separate reactions using SMARTScribe reverse transcriptase. During cDNA synthesis, template switching introduced unique molecular identifiers that contained a 6-nucleotide sample barcode. Two nested PCRs of about 17 and 10 cycles amplified the TCRalpha and TCRbeta cDNA, and bead purification followed each PCR. Before amplification, the cDNA was both treated with uracil DNA-glycosylase and purified with the QIAquick PCR purification kit. The second PCR added Illumina TruSeq-compatible adapters along with sample-specific barcodes. TapeStation and Qubit were used to check library quality and concentration, and 4.5 to 5 ng of each library was pooled. Sequencing of the pooled libraries was done on an Illumina HiSeq2500 single-index Rapid Run using custom sequencing primers and 2 x 100 bp reads. As for the authors' bioinformatics: UMI-based consensus assembly with MiGEC version 1.2.6 was used to correct PCR and sequencing errors. V(D)J alignment, clonotype assembly and CDR3 extraction were performed with MiXCR version 2.1.1. Normalisation of gene usage, clonotype sharing and MAIT/NKT TCR abundance was achieved by analysing the top 1000, 10 000 and 20 000 clonotypes per sample. Diversity was computed as the inverse Simpson index with the vegan R package after downsampling to 27 000 UMIs. Paired Mann-Whitney U tests on discordant twin pairs were used, with Benjamini-Hochberg multiple-testing correction. TCRdb reprocessed the reads, reporting each CDR3 protein sequence once and no DNA. In this record, the V and J calls reflect TCRdb's handling and not the investigators' own analysis. This sample's table has entries for more than 300,000 distinct CDR3 sequences. Of the sample, 2.5% to 3% falls within the top ten clones.

From each donor, an approximately 2.3 ml peripheral blood sample was collected into PAXgene tubes and kept at -80 degrees C. Without T cell sorting, total RNA was isolated from whole blood using the PAXgene blood miRNA kit on an automated QIAcube. Deep TCRalpha and TCRbeta repertoire profiling with unique molecular barcoding was performed on peripheral blood of monozygotic twin pairs concordant or discordant for inflammatory bowel disease. For every twin pair, smoking habits were documented, and each individual was categorised as a current, former or never smoker. Measured from the cysteine to the phenylalanine, the CDR3 is 15 residues long. No DNA is given. According to the germline V gene, CDR1 reads MNHEY and CDR2 reads SVGAGI. What the research found in general, with its limitations: Measured by the inverse Simpson index, TCRbeta repertoire diversity was lower in IBD patients than in their healthy co-twins. No difference in repertoire similarity was observed between concordant and discordant twins, possibly owing to limited statistical power. The results gave no support for a single strong signal or clonotype linked to IBD. Because patients received different immunosuppressive treatments, the repertoires may have picked up extra background noise and variability between individuals. IBD patients shared fewer clonotypes with other individuals than healthy twins did, most markedly in patients showing signs of disease activity. The analysis was unable to tell apart different T cell subtypes.

The source of this sequence is a human donor with ulcerative colitis or Crohn's disease, or a healthy co-twin of an affected twin (not recorded which). Material: blood. The chain is encoded by TRBV6-5 joined to TRBJ2-7. Here the CDR3 is given as CASSYSSRTNYEQYF.